This entry is about one T cell receptor (beta chain). No antigen is known for it. No much larger clonotype is one base removed from it; base qualities were not supplied. The sample is drawn from a study of blood T cell repertoires in COVID-19 (dated by TCRdb to the early 2020s). About the study as a whole: The collaborator samples originated in the United States, Italy and Spain and spanned the acute and convalescent phases of COVID-19. The prospective study material was composed of cDNA or gDNA derived from T cells, B-cell-depleted T cells, or PBMCs. Deeply sampled blood TCRbeta repertoires from subjects exposed to, actively infected with, or recovered from COVID-19 were included in the dataset. The repertoires were made available in a free public database intended to serve as a resource for research on the immune response to SARS-CoV-2. The samples were drawn from the first 160 participants of the ongoing ImmuneRACE study and from over 950 subjects provided by 6 global collaborators. Nearly every sample came with metadata listing a de-identified subject ID, COVID-19 status, age in years and sex. Where available, HLA class I and class II types were taken from metadata supplied by the sample provider and were not determined by assay-based typing.

Findings and caveats that apply to the study as a whole: Clinical and demographic metadata were provided uncurated, with the amount varying by source and participant.

Whole blood was collected in K2EDTA tubes by collaborating institutions according to the institutions' own protocols. For TCRbeta analysis, collaborators shipped samples as frozen whole blood, isolated PBMCs, or DNA extracted from either of those sample types. In the germline V gene (reference sequence), CDR1 corresponds to GTSNPN and CDR2 to SVGIG. Trimming accounts for 8 bases at V and 5 bases at J, while the number of junction bases matched to no gene is 10. The CDR3 covers 13 residues, taking in both the cysteine and the phenylalanine. The CDR3 DNA has 39 bases and is translated from base 1. TCRbeta CDR3 regions were amplified from genomic DNA by means of the immunoSEQ Assay, a bias-controlled multiplex PCR. As for the original processing: Nucleated cell counts per sample were estimated from amplification of reference gene primers within the assay. To quantify the absolute abundance of each unique TCRbeta CDR3 rearrangement, sequence reads were collapsed and filtered. For each sample, productive Simpson clonality was calculated by taking the square root of Simpson's diversity index across productive rearrangements. Drawn from immuneACCESS, this table holds only the in-frame rearrangements with V and J called that TCRdb kept. Clones are partly lost; checked studies trace under half to an unresolved V gene and leave the rest unexplained. V, J and clone size were drawn from that table, and D and trimming were deduced from the DNA. The sample table contains 200,000 or so clones; only one count was recorded for approximately 84% of them. Together, the top ten hold about 1.9% of the sample.

The chain joins TRBV30 to TRBJ2-5, with 8 bases matching TRBD1. Sequenced sample: peripheral blood. The sequence was obtained from a man aged 35-49 years with active or convalescent COVID-19. At the DNA level, the sequence is TGTGCCGGAAACAGGGGGTTTTTCGAGACCCAGTACTTC. Translated, it gives CAGNRGFFETQYF.